Listed here are 27 T cell receptor beta chains from one sample, sequenced in a study of blood T cell repertoires in COVID-19. The data were produced by immunoSEQ multiplex PCR, yet TCRdb's version contains in-frame clones alone and is incomplete. The sample yields over 200,000 clones, more than 80% seen once. Input material: peripheral blood. These receptors were taken from a man aged 30-40 years with COVID-19, enrolled during active disease.

J is TRBJ1-2 and V is TRBV2, with D perhaps TRBD1 (6 bases). Trimming pared 7 bases from V and 1 base from J, leaving 16 bases between. The CDR3 totals 15 residues. Germline CDR1 reads SNHLY; CDR2 reads FYNNEI. The CDR3: CASNPQGPDNYGYTF. The CDR3 DNA sequence: TGTGCCAGCAACCCTCAGGGGCCCGATAACTATGGCTACACCTTC.

This chain links TRBV4-2 with TRBJ1-3, with TRBD1 as a possible D gene (5 bases). V was clipped by 0 bases and J by 0 bases, with 6 bases between them. CDR1 is LGHNA, CDR2 YNFKEQ, per germline. The CDR3 is 15 residues long. CDR3 sequence: CASSQDRVSGNTIYF. Written as DNA, the CDR3 is TGTGCCAGCAGCCAAGACAGGGTCTCTGGAAACACCATATATTTT.

The chain combines TRBV30 with TRBJ1-1, with a tentative D call TRBD1 (6 bases). V was pared by 3 bases and J by 4 bases, with 12 bases between. The CDR3 loop spans 13 amino acids. Germline V gene sequence: CDR1 GTSNPN, CDR2 SVGIG (reference sequence). CDR3 in DNA: TGTGCCTGGAGCGCGGACAGCGCCACTGAAGCTTTCTTT. Residues: CAWSADSATEAFF.

This rearrangement joins TRBV6-5 to TRBJ1-6; D unclear. V dropped 6 bases and J dropped 8 bases, with 8 bases sitting between them. There are 12 residues in the CDR3. Germline V gene lookup returns CDR1 MNHEY and CDR2 SVGAGI. In DNA form, the CDR3 reads TGTGCCAGCAGACCGGAGGATTCACCCCTCCACTTT. Translated: CASRPEDSPLHF.

The rearrangement joins TRBV5-1 to TRBJ2-2; D gene uncertain. V lost 0 bases to trimming and J lost 3 bases, with 9 bases between them. Germline values: CDR1 SGHRS, CDR2 YFSETQ. The CDR3 spans 15 residues. The DNA of the CDR3 is TGCGCCAGCAGCTTGGCCGGTCGGGACACCGGGGAGCTGTTTTTT. Translated, it gives CASSLAGRDTGELFF.

The chain is built from TRBV9 and TRBJ1-3; no reliable D call. Looked up from germline, CDR1 is SGDLS and CDR2 is YYNGEE. The V and J ends lost 0 bases and 4 bases respectively, with 11 bases between them. The CDR3 sequence is 15 residues long. The CDR3 protein is CASSVAPREGNTIYF. The CDR3 nucleotides read TGTGCCAGCAGCGTAGCGCCCCGGGAAGGAAACACCATATATTTT.

The CDR3 region is CSARGQGELFF. Written as DNA, the CDR3 is TGCAGTGCTAGGGGCCAGGGCGAACTGTTTTTT. The chain joins TRBV20-1 to TRBJ1-4, with TRBD1 as a possible D gene (5 bases). The CDR3 loop spans 11 amino acids. Germline-derived CDR1 and CDR2 are DFQATT and SNEGSKA (reference sequence). V lost 3 bases and J 12 bases, leaving 11 bases between the germline ends.

The genes are TRBV12-5 and TRBJ2-7; 8 bases agree with TRBD2. Germline CDR1 is LGHNT and CDR2 is FRNRAP. The V segment lost 5 bases and the J segment 2 bases; nucleotides outside the gene matches: 5. The CDR3 covers 14 residues. The CDR3 loop is CASGLPGGAYEQYF. In nucleotides, the CDR3 is TGTGCTAGTGGTCTTCCGGGGGGGGCCTACGAGCAGTACTTC.

The CDR3 DNA reads as TGTGCCAGCAGTACTCGGCAGACTAGCGGGAGAGGCTCCTACAATGAGCAGTTCTTC. It yields the protein CASSTRQTSGRGSYNEQFF. The rearrangement uses TRBV28 and TRBJ2-1; 12 bases match TRBD2. The CDR3 is 19 amino acids. V lost 5 bases, J lost 0 bases, and 11 bases stayed unmatched. The V gene's germline CDR1 is MDHEN and CDR2 SYDVKM.

The rearrangement uses TRBV10-3 and TRBJ2-7; tentatively, D is TRBD1 (6 bases). In germline, CDR1 is ENHRY, CDR2 SYGVKD. The CDR3 consists of 13 residues. The V and J ends lost 6 bases and 1 base respectively, with 10 bases between them. DNA for the CDR3: TGTGCCATCAGGGGGGACACTTCCTACGAGCAGTACTTC. It yields the protein CAIRGDTSYEQYF.

The chain combines TRBV28 with TRBJ1-1; D is perhaps TRBD1 (6 bases). The V and J ends lost 6 bases and 1 base respectively, with 15 bases between them. The CDR3 spans 15 residues. CDR1 is MDHEN, CDR2 SYDVKM, per germline. CDR3 DNA: TGTGCCAGCAGCAACCCGGGACACCCGAACACTGAAGCTTTCTTT. Translating gives CASSNPGHPNTEAFF.

The chain employs TRBV24-1 and TRBJ1-2; 10 nucleotides line up with TRBD1. Germline values: CDR1 KGHDR, CDR2 SFDVKD. Trimming took 3 bases from V and 3 from J; bases not matched to a gene: 15. CDR3 length: 19 residues. The CDR3, as DNA: TGTGCCACCAGTGATAGGATGCGGGTTGGGACAGGGGTGGACTATGGCTACACCTTC. The encoded protein is CATSDRMRVGTGVDYGYTF.

This clone has just one count. V and J are TRBV5-4 and TRBJ2-3; 9 bases map to TRBD2. The CDR3 length is 18 residues. The J segment lost 3 bases and the V segment lost 1 base, leaving 12 bases of the junction unmatched. The V gene's germline CDR1 is SGHNT and CDR2 YYREEE (reference sequence). CDR3 coding DNA: TGTGCCAGCAGCTTGCCCTCTTCGCGGGGGGGGAGGACAGATACGCAGTATTTT. It is translated as CASSLPSSRGGRTDTQYF.

The chain has TRBV28 and TRBJ1-2, with D possibly TRBD1 on 5 matching bases. CDR1 and CDR2 (germline): MDHEN, SYDVKM. This CDR3 has 12 amino acids. Trimming took 5 bases from V and 8 from J, leaving 12 bases between them. CDR3 in DNA: TGTGCCAGCAGTCCCAGGGTAGGAGGCTACACCTTC. Encoded protein: CASSPRVGGYTF.

J is TRBJ2-1 and V is TRBV29-1; the match to TRBD2 covers 9 bases. The CDR3 consists of 16 residues. V was pared by 2 bases and J by 3 bases, with 8 bases of the junction left unmatched. The germline V gene encodes CDR1 SQVTM and CDR2 ANQGSEA. The DNA for the CDR3 is TGCAGCGTTGAAAGTGTGGGACTAGCAGACTACAATGAGCAGTTCTTC. It is translated as CSVESVGLADYNEQFF.

The genes are TRBV9 and TRBJ2-7, with 7 positions matching TRBD1. The CDR3 is 15 amino acids. Losses at the gene ends were 5 bases for V and 0 bases for J; bases not matched to a gene: 8. Germline-derived CDR1 and CDR2 are SGDLS and YYNGEE. In DNA, the CDR3 is TGTGCCAGCAGTCTGACAGGGACCCCCTCCTACGAGCAGTACTTC. It codes for CASSLTGTPSYEQYF.

This clone was seen once. The genes are TRBV24-1 and TRBJ2-1; tentative D call: TRBD2 (6 bases). The V end lost 5 bases, the J end lost 0 bases, and 13 bases lay between the germline ends. The germline gives CDR1 KGHDR, CDR2 SFDVKD. The CDR3 length is 16 residues. CDR3 nucleotide sequence: TGTGCCACCAGTGGCCTAGGTAGCGGCTCCTACAATGAGCAGTTCTTC. Translated: CATSGLGSGSYNEQFF.

V usage is TRBV7-9 and J usage is TRBJ1-1, with D perhaps matching TRBD1 (5 bases). The germline V gene encodes CDR1 SEHNR and CDR2 FQNEAQ (reference sequence). Trimming took off 4 bases at V and 0 bases at J, with 21 bases between the two ends. The CDR3 has 18 residues. The CDR3 reads CASSSLPQDIPLNTEAFF. The CDR3 DNA sequence: TGTGCCAGCAGCTCTCTCCCCCAGGACATCCCCTTGAACACTGAAGCTTTCTTT.

The chain is built from TRBV9 and TRBJ1-5; D is ambiguous. This CDR3 region has 15 residues. Germline V CDR1 and CDR2: SGDLS, YYNGEE. V was trimmed by 0 bases and J by 1 base, leaving 8 bases between them. The CDR3 DNA follows: TGTGCCAGCAGCGTAGATGCGGGAAGCAATCAGCCCCAGCATTTT. It encodes CASSVDAGSNQPQHF.

The chain joins TRBV5-4 to TRBJ2-1; 11 bases are shared with TRBD2. The V segment lost 3 bases and the J segment 4 bases; nucleotides outside the gene matches: 6. This CDR3 is 16 amino acids long. Germline lookup yields CDR1 SGHNT and CDR2 YYREEE (reference sequence). CDR3 bases: TGTGCCAGCAGCTCCCGGACTAGCGGGCAGTACAATGAGCAGTTCTTC. This gives the protein CASSSRTSGQYNEQFF.

V usage is TRBV19 and J usage is TRBJ2-2, with 11 positions matching TRBD1. CDR3 length: 19 residues. CDR1 and CDR2 (germline): LNHDA, SQIVND (reference sequence). V shed 0 bases and J 5 bases; nucleotides not matched to a gene: 11. The DNA of the CDR3 is TGTGCCAGTAGTATAGATCGCGGGGGACAGGGGGAGAAGACCGGGGAGCTGTTTTTT. It yields the protein CASSIDRGGQGEKTGELFF.

The chain combines TRBV28 with TRBJ1-5; 10 bases line up with TRBD1. This CDR3 is 16 amino acids long. The germline CDR1 and CDR2 sequences are MDHEN and SYDVKM. J was trimmed by 2 bases and V by 5 bases; bases with no gene match: 6. The CDR3 DNA sequence: TGTGCCAGCAGTCAACCGACAGGGGGCGGCAATCAGCCCCAGCATTTT. Amino acids: CASSQPTGGGNQPQHF.

The chain joins TRBV4-2 to TRBJ1-4, with D hard to call. The germline CDR1 and CDR2 sequences are LGHNA and YNFKEQ. The CDR3 contains 13 residues. With 0 bases removed from V and 7 bases from J, the gap between germline ends came to 6 bases. The CDR3 here is CASSQDTREKLFF. The CDR3 DNA is TGTGCCAGCAGCCAAGATACGCGTGAAAAACTGTTTTTT.

The rearrangement links TRBV15 to TRBJ1-2, with 8 nucleotides matching TRBD1. The V gene's germline CDR1 is LNHNV and CDR2 YYDKDF (reference sequence). The CDR3 loop spans 12 amino acids. V lost 8 bases, J lost 8 bases, and 7 bases stayed unmatched. CDR3 bases: TGTGCCACCGAGGGCAGGGGGCACGGCTACACCTTC. It yields the protein CATEGRGHGYTF.

This chain uses TRBV3-1 (or the pseudogene TRBV3-2) with TRBJ2-2, with D unresolved. V was shortened by 1 base and J by 3 bases, with 6 bases between the two germline ends. The CDR3 spans 14 residues. The germline gives CDR1 LGHDT, CDR2 YNNKEL (reference sequence). The CDR3 here is CASSQGSYTGELFF. CDR3 DNA: TGTGCCAGCAGCCAAGGTAGTTACACCGGGGAGCTGTTTTTT.

The rearrangement uses TRBV6-2 or TRBV6-3 and TRBJ1-6, with unresolved D. The CDR3 has 15 residues. CDR1 and CDR2 (germline): MNHEY, SVGEGT. V gave up 5 bases and J gave up 10 bases, with 18 bases separating them. Written as DNA, the CDR3 is TGTGCCAGCAGTGACCTAGGTGGCGCCAACTCACCCCTCCACTTT. Translated, it gives CASSDLGGANSPLHF.

This chain links TRBV9 with TRBJ1-3; 7 positions match TRBD1. The CDR3 runs 16 residues. CDR1 is SGDLS, CDR2 YYNGEE, per germline. The junction had 4 bases not matched to a gene; V was cut back by 0 bases and J by 1 base. The CDR3 nucleotides are TGTGCCAGCAGCGTAGCTCAGGGGGAATCTGGAAACACCATATATTTT. It encodes CASSVAQGESGNTIYF.